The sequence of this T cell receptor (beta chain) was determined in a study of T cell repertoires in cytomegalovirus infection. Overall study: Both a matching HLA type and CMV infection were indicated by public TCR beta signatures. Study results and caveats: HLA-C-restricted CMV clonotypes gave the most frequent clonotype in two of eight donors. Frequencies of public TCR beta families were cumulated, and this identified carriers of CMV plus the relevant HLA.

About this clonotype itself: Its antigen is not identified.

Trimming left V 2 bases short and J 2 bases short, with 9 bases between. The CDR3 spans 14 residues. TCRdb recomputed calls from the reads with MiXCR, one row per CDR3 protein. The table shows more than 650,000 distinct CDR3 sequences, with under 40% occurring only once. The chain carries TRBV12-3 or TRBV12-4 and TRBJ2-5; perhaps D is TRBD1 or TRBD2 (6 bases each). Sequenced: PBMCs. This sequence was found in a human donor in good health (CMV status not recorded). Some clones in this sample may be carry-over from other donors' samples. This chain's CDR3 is CASSLRGTQETQYF. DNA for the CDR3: TGTGCCAGCAGTTTAAGGGGGACTCAAGAGACCCAGTACTTC.